The 10 T cell receptor beta chains below all came from one sample that was sequenced in a study of spatial heterogeneity in lung cancer. Study-wide findings and caveats: It was found that expanded intratumoral alpha and beta TCR counts tracked tumor mutation counts.

The sample's time point: sample taken at primary tumor resection. TCRdb recomputed calls from the 5' RACE reads with MiXCR, one row per CDR3 protein. Of fewer than 4,000 distinct CDR3 sequences in the sample, around 5% were seen once. Antigens of these TCRs are unknown. The sample consisted of lung tumor tissue, taken at surgery. The receptor set was obtained from a female donor with early-stage non-small cell lung cancer.

There are many counts of this clonotype. The chain joins TRBV9 to TRBJ2-1, with 16 nucleotides matching TRBD2. V trimming: 1 base; J trimming: 4 bases; junction bases outside the gene matches: 5. The V gene's germline CDR1 is SGDLS and CDR2 YYNGEE. The CDR3 has 18 residues. CDR3 sequence (DNA): TGTGCCAGCAGCGTATACGGGACTAGCGGGGGGGCGTACAATGAGCAGTTCTTC. Amino acid sequence: CASSVYGTSGGAYNEQFF. Complete variable domain (other parts from reference TRBV9 and TRBJ2-1): DSGVTQTPKHLITATGQRVTLRCSPRSGDLSVYWYQQSLDQGLQFLIQYYNGEERAKGNILERFSAQQFPDLHSELNLSSLELGDSALYFCASSVYGTSGGAYNEQFFGPGTRLTVL.

Judged by abundance, this clonotype is medium-sized. V and J are TRBV20-1 and TRBJ1-2, with D possibly TRBD1 on 6 matching bases. V lost 7 bases, J lost 12 bases, and 9 bases lay in between. This CDR3 spans 8 amino acids. Germline loops: CDR1 DFQATT, CDR2 SNEGSKA (reference sequence). The CDR3 sequence is CSVRQDTF. Here the CDR3 DNA reads TGCAGTGTACGACAGGACACCTTC.

This clonotype qualifies as medium-sized. This sequence joins TRBV28 and TRBJ1-4; D ambiguous. The CDR3 spans 14 residues. From germline, CDR1 is MDHEN and CDR2 SYDVKM. The V and J ends lost 5 bases and 5 bases respectively, with 12 bases between them. CDR3 sequence: CASSVASRNEKLFF. In DNA form, the CDR3 reads TGTGCCAGCAGTGTCGCTTCCCGAAATGAAAAACTGTTTTTT.

With regard to this clonotype: Likely a read error: the CDR3 ends without its conserved phenylalanine or tryptophan. The DNA is omitted, as the CDR3 cannot be located on it reliably, and the CDR3 follows TCRdb's listing. This chain joins TRBV5-1 and TRBJ2-7; the table's TRBD1 call for D was not verified on the DNA. Germline CDR1 is SGHRS and CDR2 is YFSETQ. Termini included, the CDR3 measures 16 amino acids. CDR3 in amino acids: CERRGGRGIQGNEKEG.

This clonotype is categorized as medium-sized (0.01 to 0.1%). The chain has TRBV13 and TRBJ1-1; no firm D call. CDR3 length: 14 amino acids. Germline CDR1 is PRHDT and CDR2 is FYEKMQ (reference sequence). V lost 9 bases and J lost 4, with 18 bases in between. The CDR3 DNA is TGTGCCAGTCTACGTAGGGTAGCTACCACTGAAGCTTTCTTT. Translating gives CASLRRVATTEAFF.

This clonotype was detected many times. The chain uses TRBV7-2 and TRBJ2-5; D gene unclear. The CDR3 is made up of 13 amino acids. Trimming left V 5 bases short and J 2 bases short, with 9 bases between. In germline, CDR1 is SGHTA, CDR2 FQGNSA. Written as DNA, the CDR3 is TGTGCCAGCAGCCCCAGTTTACAAGAGACCCAGTACTTC. It codes for CASSPSLQETQYF.

Relative to its sample, this clonotype is medium-sized (0.01 to 0.1%). The rearrangement joins TRBV4-2 to TRBJ2-7, with 10 bases fitting TRBD2. The CDR3 is 16 amino acids. V was pared by 0 bases and J by 5 bases, with 7 bases of the junction left unmatched. Germline V gives CDR1 LGHNA, CDR2 YNFKEQ. The CDR3 loop is CASSQDTSGASNEQYF. The CDR3 DNA follows: TGTGCCAGCAGCCAAGACACTAGCGGGGCTTCTAACGAGCAGTACTTC.

In this sample, this clonotype turned up many times. The chain recombines TRBV6-5 with TRBJ2-1; D remains unclear. Trimming took off 6 bases at V and 5 bases at J, with 20 bases between the two ends. CDR3 length: 16 residues. Germline V gene sequence: CDR1 MNHEY, CDR2 SVGAGI. The CDR3 spells CASSLDLGRPNNEQFF. CDR3 nucleotide sequence: TGTGCCAGCAGCTTAGACTTGGGCCGACCCAACAATGAGCAGTTCTTC.

By its share, this clonotype is medium-sized. The chain couples TRBV10-1 to TRBJ1-5, with D perhaps TRBD1 (6 bases). V was cut by 9 bases and J by 0 bases, with 21 bases left in between. The germline gives CDR1 WNHNN, CDR2 SYGVQD (reference sequence). The CDR3 covers 17 residues. In nucleotides, the CDR3 is TGCGCCAGGAGGGGGGAGGTTCTTTGCTATAGCAATCAGCCCCAGCATTTT. Protein sequence: CARRGEVLCYSNQPQHF.

The J gene is TRBJ2-2, the V gene TRBV7-9, with D possibly TRBD1 on 6 matching bases. The germline V gene has CDR1 SEHNR and CDR2 FQNEAQ (reference sequence). Trimming stripped 5 bases from V and 2 bases from J, with 9 bases between. This CDR3 contains 14 residues. CDR3 nucleotide sequence: TGTGCCAGCAGCCCGGACAGAAACACCGGGGAGCTGTTTTTT. Protein: CASSPDRNTGELFF.